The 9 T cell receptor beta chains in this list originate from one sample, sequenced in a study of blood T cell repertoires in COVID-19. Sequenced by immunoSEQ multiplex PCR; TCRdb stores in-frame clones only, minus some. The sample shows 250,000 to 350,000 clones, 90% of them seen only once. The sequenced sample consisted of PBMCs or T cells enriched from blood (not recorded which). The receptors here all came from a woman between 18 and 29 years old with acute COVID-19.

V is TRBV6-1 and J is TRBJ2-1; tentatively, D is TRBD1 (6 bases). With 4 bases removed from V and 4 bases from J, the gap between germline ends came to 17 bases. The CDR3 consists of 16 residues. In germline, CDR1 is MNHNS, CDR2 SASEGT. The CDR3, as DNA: TGTGCCAGCAGTGGGACAGATCTTGGGATATACAATGAGCAGTTCTTC. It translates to CASSGTDLGIYNEQFF.

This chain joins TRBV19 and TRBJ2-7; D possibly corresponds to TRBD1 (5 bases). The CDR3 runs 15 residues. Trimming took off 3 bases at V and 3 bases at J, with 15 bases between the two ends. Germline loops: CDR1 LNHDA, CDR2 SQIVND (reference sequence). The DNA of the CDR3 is TGTGCCAGTAGTATTCTTCACGGGCAGGGCTACGAGCAGTACTTC. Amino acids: CASSILHGQGYEQYF.

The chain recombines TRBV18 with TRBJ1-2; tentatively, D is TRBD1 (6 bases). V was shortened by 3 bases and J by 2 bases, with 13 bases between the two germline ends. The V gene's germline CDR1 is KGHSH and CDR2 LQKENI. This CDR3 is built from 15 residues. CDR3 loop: CASSPRTDRNYGYTF. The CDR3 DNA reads TGTGCCAGCTCACCCCGGACAGATCGGAACTATGGCTACACCTTC.

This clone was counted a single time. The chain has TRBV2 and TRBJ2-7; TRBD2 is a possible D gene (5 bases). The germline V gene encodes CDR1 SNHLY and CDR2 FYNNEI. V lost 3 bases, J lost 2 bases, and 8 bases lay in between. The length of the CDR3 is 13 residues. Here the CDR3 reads CASSDPAAYEQYF. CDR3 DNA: TGTGCCAGCAGTGATCCAGCGGCCTACGAGCAGTACTTC.

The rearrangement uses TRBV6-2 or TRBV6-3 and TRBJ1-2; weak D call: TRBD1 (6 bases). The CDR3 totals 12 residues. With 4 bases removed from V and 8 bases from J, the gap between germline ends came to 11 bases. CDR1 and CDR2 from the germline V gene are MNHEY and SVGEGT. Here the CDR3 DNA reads TGTGCCAGCAGTTCCACAGGGATCGGCTACACCTTC. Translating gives CASSSTGIGYTF.

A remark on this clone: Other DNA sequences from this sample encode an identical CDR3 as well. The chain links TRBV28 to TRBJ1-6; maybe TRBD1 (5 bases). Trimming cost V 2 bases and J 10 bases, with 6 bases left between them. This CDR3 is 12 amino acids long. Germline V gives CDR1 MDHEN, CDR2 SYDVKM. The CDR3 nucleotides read TGTGCCAGCAGTTTAGGGGGGTCACCCCTCCACTTT. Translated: CASSLGGSPLHF.

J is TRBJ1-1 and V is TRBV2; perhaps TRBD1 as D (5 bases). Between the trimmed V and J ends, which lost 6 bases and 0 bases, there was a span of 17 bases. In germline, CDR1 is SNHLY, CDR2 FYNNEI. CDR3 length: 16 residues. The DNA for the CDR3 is TGTGCCAGCAGCGCGGCAGCCAGGGTAATGAACACTGAAGCTTTCTTT. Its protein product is CASSAAARVMNTEAFF.

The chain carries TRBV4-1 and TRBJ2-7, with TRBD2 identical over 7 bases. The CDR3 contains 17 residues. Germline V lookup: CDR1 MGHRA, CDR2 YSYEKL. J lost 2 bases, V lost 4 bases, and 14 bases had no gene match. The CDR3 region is CASSLKERELQAYEQYF. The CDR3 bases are TGCGCCAGCAGCCTGAAGGAGCGGGAATTACAGGCCTACGAGCAGTACTTC.

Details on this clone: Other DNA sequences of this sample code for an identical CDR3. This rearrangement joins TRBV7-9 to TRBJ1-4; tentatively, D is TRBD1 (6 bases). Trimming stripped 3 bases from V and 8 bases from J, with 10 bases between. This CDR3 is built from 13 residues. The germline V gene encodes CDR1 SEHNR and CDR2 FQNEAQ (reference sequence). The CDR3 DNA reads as TGTGCCAGCAGCTTTGGGGGCAGGGAAAAACTGTTTTTT. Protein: CASSFGGREKLFF.